This section outlines one T cell receptor (beta chain) sequence together with its context. The data derive from a study of identical twins. MiXCR, applied by TCRdb to the 5' RACE reads, yields one record per CDR3 protein. The sample has 250,000 to 350,000 distinct CDR3 sequences; approximately 8.5% are singletons. This CDR3 has 13 residues. V was cut by 5 bases and J by 5 bases, with 11 bases left in between. Germline lookup yields CDR1 SGHTS and CDR2 YDEGEE. A further study also used this sample, focusing on yellow fever vaccine responses in identical twins.

The chain links TRBV5-8 to TRBJ2-1, with D possibly called TRBD1 or TRBD2 (5 bases each). Source material: memory (CD45RO+) T cells sorted from blood. The sequence was obtained from a woman aged 18-35 years in good health. CDR3 residues: CASRPGTNNEQFF. The CDR3 region has the DNA TGTGCCAGCAGACCCGGGACGAACAATGAGCAGTTCTTC.